This section outlines one TCR beta chain sequence together with its context. Its antigen is not known. In germline, CDR1 is SNHLY, CDR2 FYNNEI. The ends were cut back, 8 bases at V and 5 bases at J, with 14 bases in the middle. The CDR3 loop spans 13 amino acids. The data originate from a study of blood T cells in healthy people across ages. PCR was performed a second time for 7 to 11 cycles using a sample-barcoded 5' primer and a J-beta primer mix. Via MiXCR, TCRdb re-called the 5' RACE reads, giving one row per CDR3 protein. The sample holds 1,800,000 or so distinct CDR3 sequences; 30% to 40% are singletons and the top ten take more than 20%. Points from the study as a whole: As naive T cell percentage varied, TCR beta diversity correlated strongly with it.

The material sequenced was blood. The chain carries TRBV2 and TRBJ2-3; D may be TRBD1 (5 bases). The receptor's source is a human donor in good health. CDR3: CASQSQTGDTQYF. The CDR3 DNA is TGTGCCAGCCAGAGCCAAACAGGAGATACGCAGTATTTT. The variable domain in full, with the rest retrieved from reference TRBV2 and TRBJ2-3, is EPEVTQTPSHQVTQMGQEVILRCVPISNHLYFYWYRQILGQKVEFLVSFYNNEISEKSEIFDDQFSVERPDGSNFTLKIRSTKLEDSAMYFCASQSQTGDTQYFGPGTRLTVL.